This TCR beta chain derives from a study of cytomegalovirus exposure and HLA in healthy donors. Turning to the study itself: As released early, the data held roughly 85 million unique TCRs from HLA-typed donors. Most donors, 81% of several hundred genotyped, fell in the Caucasian-associated ancestry cluster. Study findings and constraints: In a later analysis, specific HLA alleles were associated with 15,000 to 20,000 TCR beta sequences at a 0.05 false discovery rate. Among TCR beta chains, those listed as cytomegalovirus-associated numbered over 150.

Turning to this clone: Its cognate antigen is unknown.

V lost 6 bases to trimming and J lost 4 bases, with 5 bases between them. Germline assignment: CDR1 ENHRY and CDR2 SYGVKD. This CDR3 comprises 11 residues. Both 60 Vbeta primers and 13 Jbeta primers went into the PCR. Libraries were prepared by immunoSEQ multiplex PCR; TCRdb keeps only in-frame clonotypes and omits some of them. The sample lists about 200,000 clones, approximately 85% occurring once. The chain employs TRBV10-3 and TRBJ2-3; no reliable D call. Sequencing used PBMCs. The clonotype comes from a woman between 40 and 55 years old in good health and CMV-seronegative. The CDR3 loop is CAIRQADTQYF. DNA for the CDR3: TGTGCCATCAGGCAGGCAGATACGCAGTATTTT.